A single T cell receptor beta chain is shown here with its context. In the study's own analysis: Amplified reference gene primers provided the basis for estimating nucleated cell counts. The repertoire was sequenced with immunoSEQ multiplex PCR; TCRdb's copy has only in-frame clones and lacks some. Clonal size and the V and J genes are those of that table, whereas D and trimming came from the DNA. The sample carries roughly 500,000 clones, roughly nine tenths recorded once. The sample originates from a study of blood T cell repertoires in COVID-19. Turning to the study itself: PBMCs, B-cell-depleted T cells, or T cells provided the cDNA or gDNA that made up the material.

Trimming removed 1 base at V and 6 bases at J, with 9 bases between. The CDR3 totals 13 residues. Per the germline V gene, CDR1 is GTSNPN and CDR2 is SVGIG (reference sequence). Sequencing was done on a sample of peripheral blood. The origin of this receptor is a man between 18 and 35 years old with COVID-19, enrolled during active disease. The rearrangement uses TRBV30 and TRBJ1-4, with a tentative D call TRBD1 (5 bases). CDR3 in DNA: TGTGCCTGGAGTGAAGGGGTTGATGAAAAACTGTTTTTT. It translates to CAWSEGVDEKLFF.